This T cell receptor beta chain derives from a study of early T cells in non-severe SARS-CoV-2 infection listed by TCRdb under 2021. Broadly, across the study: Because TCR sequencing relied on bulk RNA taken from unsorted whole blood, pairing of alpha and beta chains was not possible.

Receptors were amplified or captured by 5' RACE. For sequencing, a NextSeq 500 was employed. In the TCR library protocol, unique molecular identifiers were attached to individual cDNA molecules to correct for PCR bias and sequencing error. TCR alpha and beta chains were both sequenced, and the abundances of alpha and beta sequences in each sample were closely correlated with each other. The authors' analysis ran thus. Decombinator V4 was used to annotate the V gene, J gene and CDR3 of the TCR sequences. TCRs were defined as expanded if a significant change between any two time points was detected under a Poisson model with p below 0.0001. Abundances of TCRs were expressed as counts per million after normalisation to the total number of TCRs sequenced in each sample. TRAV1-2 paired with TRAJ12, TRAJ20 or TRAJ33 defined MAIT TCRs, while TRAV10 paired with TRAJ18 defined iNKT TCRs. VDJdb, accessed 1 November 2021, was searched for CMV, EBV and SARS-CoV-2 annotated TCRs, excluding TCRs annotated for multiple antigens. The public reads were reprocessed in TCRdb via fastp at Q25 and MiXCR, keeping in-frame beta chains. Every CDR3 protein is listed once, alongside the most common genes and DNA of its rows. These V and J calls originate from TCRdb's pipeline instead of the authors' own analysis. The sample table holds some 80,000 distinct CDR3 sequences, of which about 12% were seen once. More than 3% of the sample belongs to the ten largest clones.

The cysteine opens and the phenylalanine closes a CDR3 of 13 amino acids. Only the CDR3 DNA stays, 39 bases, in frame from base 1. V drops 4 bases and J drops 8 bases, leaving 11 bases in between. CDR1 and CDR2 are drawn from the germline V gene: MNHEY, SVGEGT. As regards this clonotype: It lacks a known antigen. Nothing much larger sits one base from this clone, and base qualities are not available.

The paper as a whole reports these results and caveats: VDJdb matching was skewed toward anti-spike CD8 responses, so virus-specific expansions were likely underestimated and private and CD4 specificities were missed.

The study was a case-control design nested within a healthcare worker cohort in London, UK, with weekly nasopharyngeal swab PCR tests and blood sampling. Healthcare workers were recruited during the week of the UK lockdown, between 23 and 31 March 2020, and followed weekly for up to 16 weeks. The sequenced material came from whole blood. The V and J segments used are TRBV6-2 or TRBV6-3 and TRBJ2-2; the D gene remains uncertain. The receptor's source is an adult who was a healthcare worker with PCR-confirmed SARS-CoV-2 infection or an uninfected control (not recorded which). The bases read TGTGCCAGCAGTTTCACGACCCAGGGGGAGCTGTTTTTT. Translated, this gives CASSFTTQGELFF.